What follows describes a single T cell receptor beta chain. This sample was taken from a study of shared clonotypes between healthy human individuals. The naive CD8 subset, CD45RO-negative cells positively selected for CCR7, excluded terminally differentiated effector memory CD45RA+ cells. The data were produced by immunoSEQ multiplex PCR, yet TCRdb's version contains in-frame clones alone and is incomplete. The table shows roughly 650,000 clones, with 96% occurring only once. The CDR3 is 14 amino acids. Looked up from germline, CDR1 is SGDLS and CDR2 is YYNGEE. V shed 3 bases and J shed 1 base, with 9 bases lying between them.

The material sequenced was naive CD8+ T cells sorted from blood. This chain uses TRBV9 with TRBJ2-3, with unresolved D. This receptor was obtained from a woman in her twenties or thirties in good health. CDR3 DNA sequence: TGTGCCAGCAGCGCGCCACCTCGCACAGATACGCAGTATTTT. Its protein product is CASSAPPRTDTQYF. Filled out from reference TRBV9 and TRBJ2-3, the complete variable domain reads DSGVTQTPKHLITATGQRVTLRCSPRSGDLSVYWYQQSLDQGLQFLIQYYNGEERAKGNILERFSAQQFPDLHSELNLSSLELGDSALYFCASSAPPRTDTQYFGPGTRLTVL.